This T cell receptor (beta chain) appears in the sequencing data of a study of T-cell reconstitution after alpha-beta-depleted transplantation in children. Study observations and caveats: Newly made T cells mostly supplied T-cell counts and diversity one year after transplant.

As to this clonotype: Its matching antigen is unknown.

Preparation of the TCRbeta library was carried out with unique molecular identifiers. TCRdb reprocessed the PCR reads with MiXCR, giving one entry per CDR3 protein. The sample has some 600,000 distinct CDR3 sequences; approximately 13% are singletons. The sequence was collected from a male patient between 10 and 17 years old who had a stem cell transplant for acute myeloid leukemia, so the T cells may come from the graft donor. Sequenced here: PBMCs, mostly from graft donor cells, sampled 360 days after TCRalphabeta/CD19-depleted stem cell transplant.

CDR3 bases: TGTGCCATCAGTGCAGGGCAAGAGACCCAGTACTTC. Protein product: CAISAGQETQYF. This sequence joins TRBV10-3 and TRBJ2-5; maybe TRBD1 (5 bases). This CDR3 has 12 residues. Trimming took 4 bases from V and 2 from J, leaving 5 bases between them. Germline CDR1 is ENHRY and CDR2 is SYGVKD.